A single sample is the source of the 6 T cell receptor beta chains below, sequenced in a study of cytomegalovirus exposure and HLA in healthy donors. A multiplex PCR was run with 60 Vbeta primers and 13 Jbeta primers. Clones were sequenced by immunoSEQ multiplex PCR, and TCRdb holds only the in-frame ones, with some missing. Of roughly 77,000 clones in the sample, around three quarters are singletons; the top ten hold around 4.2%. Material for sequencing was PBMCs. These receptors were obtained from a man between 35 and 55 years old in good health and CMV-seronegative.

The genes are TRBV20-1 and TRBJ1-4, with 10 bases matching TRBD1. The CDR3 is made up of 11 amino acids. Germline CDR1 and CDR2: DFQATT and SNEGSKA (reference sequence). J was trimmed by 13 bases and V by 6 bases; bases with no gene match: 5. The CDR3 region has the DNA TGCAGTGCCGGACGGACAGGGGGACTGTTTTTT. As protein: CSAGRTGGLFF.

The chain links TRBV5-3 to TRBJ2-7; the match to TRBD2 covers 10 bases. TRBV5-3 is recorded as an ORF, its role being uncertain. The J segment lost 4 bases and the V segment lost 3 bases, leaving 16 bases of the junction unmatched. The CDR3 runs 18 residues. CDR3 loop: CARSSDLAGDHRGYEQYF. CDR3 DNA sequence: TGTGCCAGAAGCTCCGATCTAGCGGGAGACCACAGGGGGTACGAGCAGTACTTC.

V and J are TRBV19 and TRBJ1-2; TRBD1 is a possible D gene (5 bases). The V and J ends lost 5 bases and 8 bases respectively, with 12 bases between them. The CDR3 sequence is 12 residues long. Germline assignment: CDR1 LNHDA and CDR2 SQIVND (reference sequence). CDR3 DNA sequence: TGTGCCAGTAGTCTACAGGTCGGCGGCTACACCTTC. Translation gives CASSLQVGGYTF.

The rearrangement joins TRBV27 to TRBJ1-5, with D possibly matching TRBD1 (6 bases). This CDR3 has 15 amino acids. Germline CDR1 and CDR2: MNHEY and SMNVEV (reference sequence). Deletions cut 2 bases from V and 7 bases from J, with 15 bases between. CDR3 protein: CASSLIQGGSQPQHF. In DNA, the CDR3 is TGTGCCAGCAGTTTAATACAGGGTGGATCCCAGCCCCAGCATTTT.

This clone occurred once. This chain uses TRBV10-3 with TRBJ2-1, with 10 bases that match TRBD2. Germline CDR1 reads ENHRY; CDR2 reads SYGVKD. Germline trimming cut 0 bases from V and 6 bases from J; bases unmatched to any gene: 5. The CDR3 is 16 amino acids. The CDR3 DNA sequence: TGTGCCATCAGTGAGTCGTTCGCTAGCGGGAGCAATGAGCAGTTCTTC. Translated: CAISESFASGSNEQFF.

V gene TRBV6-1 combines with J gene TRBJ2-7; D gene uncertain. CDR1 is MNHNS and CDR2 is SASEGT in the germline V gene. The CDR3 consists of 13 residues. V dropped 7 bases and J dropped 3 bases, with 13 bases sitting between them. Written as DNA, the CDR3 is TGTGCCAGCACCATAGGAGTTCACTACGAGCAGTACTTC. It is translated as CASTIGVHYEQYF.